This TCR beta chain was profiled in a study of early T cells in non-severe SARS-CoV-2 infection. About the study: The input, bulk RNA from unsorted whole blood, was sequenced, and chains were unpaired.

General study points: The study's VDJdb matching favored anti-spike CD8 responses and missed private and CD4 specificities.

This clonotype was found many times. Antigen specificity is unknown. Individual cDNA molecules carried attached unique molecular identifiers. TCRdb reprocessed the 5' RACE reads via MiXCR and lists one record per CDR3 protein. The sample lists fewer than 40,000 distinct CDR3 sequences; approximately 6% were seen once. The TCR sequence derives from an adult who was a healthcare worker with PCR-confirmed SARS-CoV-2 infection or an uninfected control (not recorded which). Sequenced sample: whole blood.

The CDR3 loop reads CATSDLAGGDTGELFF. The DNA of the CDR3 is TGTGCCACCAGTGACCTAGCGGGAGGCGATACCGGGGAGCTGTTTTTT. The rearrangement uses TRBV24-1 and TRBJ2-2, with 11 bases lining up with TRBD2. Trimming removed 4 bases from V and 5 bases from J; junction bases left unmatched: 5. Germline V gene sequence: CDR1 KGHDR, CDR2 SFDVKD. The CDR3 contains 16 residues.